A selection of T cell receptor beta chains follows, all from one sample in a study of regulatory T cells in long-lasting Graves disease. TCRdb processed the multiplex PCR reads anew with MiXCR; each CDR3 protein has one entry. The sample carries a few hundred thousand distinct CDR3 sequences, about a sixth recorded once. The same data also contributed to another study, on T cells in Graves' hyperthyroidism and ophthalmopathy.

The sample was peripheral blood mononuclear cells (PBMCs), taken at new diagnosis, from a patient treated with antithyroid drugs. The receptors here all came from a woman aged 18-29 years with Graves disease. The CDR3 runs from the conserved cysteine through the conserved F or W. Fields, in order: clone size, V gene, J gene, CDR3 protein. A clone size is listed for some rows: how often the clone was seen (once, few, many), or a class if it is expanded.

>many|TRBV6-1|TRBJ2-1
CASSPLAGTSLEQFF
>-|TRBV28|TRBJ1-5
CASRYLSGKSNQPQHF
>few|TRBV6-2/TRBV6-3|TRBJ1-3
CASSYEWGNTIYF
>many|TRBV2|TRBJ1-1
CATLKDTEAFF
>many|TRBV28|TRBJ2-7
CASREVAGRYEQYF
>-|TRBV5-4|TRBJ1-5
CASSYGLGNNQPQHF
>many|TRBV20-1|TRBJ2-7
CSAGPRDGSYEQYF
>many|TRBV10-3|TRBJ2-1
CAISEVREQFF
>-|TRBV27|TRBJ1-1
CASSLFGGESEAFF
>few|TRBV5-4|TRBJ1-1
CASSSAGQGANTEAFF
>-|TRBV28|TRBJ2-7
CASSLSVANEQYF
>-|TRBV11-1|TRBJ1-1
CASSLGGRGGGNTEAFF
>many|TRBV27|TRBJ2-7
CASSPNLAGSYEQYF
>-|TRBV27|TRBJ2-1
CASSFLSAGKIDEQFF
>-|TRBV27|TRBJ1-2
CASGQAANYGYTF
>many|TRBV6-5|TRBJ1-5
CASSFDGFNQPQHF
>many|TRBV20-1|TRBJ1-1
CSARQGMAEAFF
>many|TRBV5-1|TRBJ1-1
CASSFTGRVMNTEAFF
>many|TRBV5-6|TRBJ1-5
CASSLNQGAGNQPQHF
>-|TRBV19|TRBJ1-3
CASSKTGTAAGNTIYF
>-|TRBV2|TRBJ2-1
CASFEGTYASYNEQFF
>few|TRBV12-3/TRBV12-4|TRBJ2-2
CASSRDRGGELFF